This T cell receptor (beta chain) is from a study of T-cell memory formation after mild COVID-19. TCRdb passed the 5' RACE reads through MiXCR, listing each CDR3 protein once. The sample includes hundreds of thousands of distinct CDR3 sequences, 25% to 30% seen only once; the top ten take approximately 12%. Only a few counts were recorded for this clonotype. The sequencing sample was made of PBMCs or a T cell subset sorted from them (not recorded which). The clonotype comes from an adult woman who had mild COVID-19 (a few samples of this study predate the infection). Cell type and time point are not known.

The CDR3: CASSLNGTSGNTDTQYF. CDR3 DNA sequence: TGTGCCAGCAGCCTTAATGGGACTAGCGGTAACACAGATACGCAGTATTTT. The chain uses TRBV5-6 and TRBJ2-3, with 11 bases aligning to TRBD2. With 4 bases clipped from V and 2 bases from J, the junction kept 9 bases outside the gene matches. CDR3 length equals 17 residues. Per the germline V gene, CDR1 is SGHDT and CDR2 is YYEEEE.